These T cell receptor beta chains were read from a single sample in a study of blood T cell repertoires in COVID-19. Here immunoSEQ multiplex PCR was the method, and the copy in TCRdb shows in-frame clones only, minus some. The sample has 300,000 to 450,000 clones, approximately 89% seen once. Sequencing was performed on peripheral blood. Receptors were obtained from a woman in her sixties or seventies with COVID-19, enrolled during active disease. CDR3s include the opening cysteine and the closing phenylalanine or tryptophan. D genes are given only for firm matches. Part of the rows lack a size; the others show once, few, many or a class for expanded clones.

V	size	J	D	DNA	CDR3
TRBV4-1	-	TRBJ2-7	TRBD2	TGCGCCAGCACGGGCGGGGGGTTGTGGACCTACGAGCAGTACTTC	CASTGGGLWTYEQYF
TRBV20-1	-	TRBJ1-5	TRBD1	TGCAGTGCTAGTCCCGGGACAGGGAGTATTCAGCCCCAGCATTTT	CSASPGTGSIQPQHF
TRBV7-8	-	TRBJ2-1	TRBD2	TGTGCCAGCAGCCCCGGACTAGCGTGGTATGAGCAGTTCTTC	CASSPGLAWYEQFF
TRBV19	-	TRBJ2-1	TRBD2	TGTGCCAGTAGTATAAACCGGGGGGTCCGCAATGAGCAGTTCTTC	CASSINRGVRNEQFF
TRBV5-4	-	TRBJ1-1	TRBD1	TGTGCCAGCAGCCCCAGGGGGCCTATGAACACTGAAGCTTTCTTT	CASSPRGPMNTEAFF
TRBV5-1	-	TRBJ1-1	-	TGCGCCAGCAGCTTGGTACCGGGGAACACTGAAGCTTTCTTT	CASSLVPGNTEAFF
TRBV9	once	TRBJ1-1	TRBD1	TGTGCCAGCAGCGGACGGGACAGGGGTAACACTGAAGCTTTCTTT	CASSGRDRGNTEAFF
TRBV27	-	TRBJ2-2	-	TGTGCCAGCAGTTTATGGCAGGGGAGAATAGCCGGGGAGCTGTTTTTT	CASSLWQGRIAGELFF
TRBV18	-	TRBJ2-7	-	TGTGCCAGCTCACCACAGGGGGTTTACGAGCAGTACTTC	CASSPQGVYEQYF
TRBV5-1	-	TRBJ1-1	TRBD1	TGCGCCAGCAGCCCGCGACAGGGGTTGAACACTGAAGCTTTCTTT	CASSPRQGLNTEAFF
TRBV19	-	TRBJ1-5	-	TGTGCCACGGGGAACGTCGGAGTGGGTCAGCCCCAGCATTTT	CATGNVGVGQPQHF
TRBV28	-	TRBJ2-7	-	TGTGCCAGCAGTAGGGGCAGGGGCTACGAGCAGTACTTC	CASSRGRGYEQYF
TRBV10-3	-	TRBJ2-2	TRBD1	TGTGCCATCAGTCGGACAGGGCCTAACACCGGGGAGCTGTTTTTT	CAISRTGPNTGELFF
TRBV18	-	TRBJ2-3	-	TGTGCCAGCTCACCCTCACTAGAAAATACAGATACGCAGTATTTT	CASSPSLENTDTQYF
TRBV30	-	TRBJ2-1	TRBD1	TGTGCCTGGAGTGCCAACAGGGGGTCCTACAATGAGCAGTTCTTC	CAWSANRGSYNEQFF
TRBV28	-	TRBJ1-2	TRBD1	TGTGCCAGCAGACCTGGGACAGGGGGGATTGGCTACACCTTC	CASRPGTGGIGYTF
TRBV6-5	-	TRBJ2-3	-	TGTGCCAGCAGTTACTCGGGGGGACGCACAGATACGCAGTATTTT	CASSYSGGRTDTQYF
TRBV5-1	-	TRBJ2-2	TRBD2	TGCGCCAGCAGTCGTACTAGCGGGAAGGCCGGGGAGCTGTTTTTT	CASSRTSGKAGELFF
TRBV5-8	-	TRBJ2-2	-	TGTGCCAGCAGCTCATACAGGGTGGACACCGGGGAGCTGTTTTTT	CASSSYRVDTGELFF
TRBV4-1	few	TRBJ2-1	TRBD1	TGCGCCAGCAGCCAAGACCGACAGGGATACAATGAGCAGTTCTTC	CASSQDRQGYNEQFF
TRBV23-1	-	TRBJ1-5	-	TGCGCCAGCAGTCAATGTCGAGCCGGGCAGCCCCAGCATTTT	CASSQCRAGQPQHF
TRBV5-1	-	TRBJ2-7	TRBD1	TGCGCCAGCAGCTTCAGGGGGAACTCCTACGAGCAGTACTTC	CASSFRGNSYEQYF
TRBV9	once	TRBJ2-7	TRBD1	TGTGCCAGCAGCGTAGATGGACAGGGGGCGACCTACGAGCAGTACTTC	CASSVDGQGATYEQYF
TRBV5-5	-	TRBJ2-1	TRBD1	TGTGCCAGCAGCCTAGGGACAGCGCAGGAGCAGTTCTTC	CASSLGTAQEQFF
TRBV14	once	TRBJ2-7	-	TGTGCCAGCAGCCAAGACCGGACAGCTACTCGGGAGCAGTACTTC	CASSQDRTATREQYF
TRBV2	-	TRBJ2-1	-	TGTGCCAGCAGTGGAACAGCCCCTCGGGGAGACAATGAGCAGTTCTTC	CASSGTAPRGDNEQFF
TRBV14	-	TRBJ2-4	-	TGTGCCAGCAGCCAAGGGGAGCTACGTTGGGCCAAAAACATTCAGTACTTC	CASSQGELRWAKNIQYF
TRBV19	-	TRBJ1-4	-	TGTGCCAGTAGTATCGGCAGGGATGAAAAACTGTTTTTT	CASSIGRDEKLFF
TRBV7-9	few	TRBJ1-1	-	TGTGCCAGCAGCTCCGGGGAGGGCACTGAAGCTTTCTTT	CASSSGEGTEAFF
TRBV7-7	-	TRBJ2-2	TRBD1	TGTGCTAGCAGCTTGACAGGGACGACCGGGGAGCTGTTTTTT	CASSLTGTTGELFF
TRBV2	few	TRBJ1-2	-	TGTGCCAGCAGTGCCGGGTATGGCTACACCTTC	CASSAGYGYTF
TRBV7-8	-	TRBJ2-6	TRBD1	TGTGCCAGCAGCTTTAGGGGGCAGGGCTCTGGGGCCAACGTCCTGACTTTC	CASSFRGQGSGANVLTF
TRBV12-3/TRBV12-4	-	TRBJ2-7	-	TGTGCCAGCAGTTTCTCAGGACAGTACGAGCAGTACTTC	CASSFSGQYEQYF
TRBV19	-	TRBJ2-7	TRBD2	TGTGCCAGTAGTATGCGACTAGCGGGGGGCAACTACGAGCAGTACTTC	CASSMRLAGGNYEQYF
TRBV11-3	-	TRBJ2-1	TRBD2	TGTGCCAGCAGCCCCCGACTTGGGGGGGTGGGCTACAATGAGCAGTTCTTC	CASSPRLGGVGYNEQFF
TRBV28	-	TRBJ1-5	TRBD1	TGTGCCAGCCGGTTATGGACAGGGCTCAATCAGCCCCAGCATTTT	CASRLWTGLNQPQHF
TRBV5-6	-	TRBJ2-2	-	TGTGCCAGCAGCTCTGGGTTGCGGCCGAACACCGGGGAGCTGTTTTTT	CASSSGLRPNTGELFF
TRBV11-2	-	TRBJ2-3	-	TGTGCCAGCAGCTTAGACCTCGGAGATACGCAGTATTTT	CASSLDLGDTQYF
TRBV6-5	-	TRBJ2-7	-	TGTGCCAGCGGGAGACGGGTTAAGGGAGCCTACGAGCAGTACTTC	CASGRRVKGAYEQYF
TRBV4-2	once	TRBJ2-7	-	TGTGCCAGCAGCCAAGCAGGATTCAAGGTCATCTACGAGCAGTACTTC	CASSQAGFKVIYEQYF
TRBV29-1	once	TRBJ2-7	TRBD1	TGCAGCGTACAGGGGGCCAACTACGAGCAGTACTTC	CSVQGANYEQYF
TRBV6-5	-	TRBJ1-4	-	TGTGCCAGCACCCCTGGGGGAGGAGTAAAACTGTTTTTT	CASTPGGGVKLFF
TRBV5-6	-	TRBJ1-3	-	TGTGCCACCACGACCTGGAGAGGATCCTTACTTCCTGGAAACACCATATATTTT	CATTTWRGSLLPGNTIYF
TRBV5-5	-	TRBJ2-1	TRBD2	TGTGCCAGCAGCTTCGGACTAGCGGGGAACAATGAGCAGTTCTTC	CASSFGLAGNNEQFF
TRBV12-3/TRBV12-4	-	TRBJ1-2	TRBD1	TGTGCCAGCAAGGACAGGGTGGACTATGGCTACACCTTC	CASKDRVDYGYTF
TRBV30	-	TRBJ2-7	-	TGTGCCTCTAACGGGGAAGACTACTACGAGCAGTACTTC	CASNGEDYYEQYF
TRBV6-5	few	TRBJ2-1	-	TGTGCCAGCAGTTCCCCTCAGGGGACCTCCTACAATGAGCAGTTCTTC	CASSSPQGTSYNEQFF
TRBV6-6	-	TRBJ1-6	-	TGTGCCAGCTCGGGCAGGGATAATTCACCCCTCCACTTT	CASSGRDNSPLHF
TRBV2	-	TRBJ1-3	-	TGTGCCAGCAGTGAACTTCCAGCGAACGAAAACACCATATATTTT	CASSELPANENTIYF
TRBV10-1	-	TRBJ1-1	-	TGCGCCAGCAGTGACCCACTAACTGAAGCTTTCTTT	CASSDPLTEAFF
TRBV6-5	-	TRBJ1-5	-	TGTGCCAGCAGTTCCGACGGGCCCAGGGTGCCCCAGCATTTT	CASSSDGPRVPQHF
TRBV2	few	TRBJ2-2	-	TGTGCCAGCAGGAGGAACACCGGGGAGCTGTTTTTT	CASRRNTGELFF
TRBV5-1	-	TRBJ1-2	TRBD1	TGCGCCAGCAGCTTGGCCACGGGACAGGGCTATGGCTACACCTTC	CASSLATGQGYGYTF
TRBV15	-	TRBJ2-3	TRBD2	TGTGCCACCAGCATGCGGGGGAGAGATACGCAGTATTTT	CATSMRGRDTQYF
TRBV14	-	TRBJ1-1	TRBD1	TGTGCCAGCAGCCAAGAATTCGGGACAGGTGAAGCTTTCTTT	CASSQEFGTGEAFF
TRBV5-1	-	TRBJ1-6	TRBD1	TGCGCCAGCAGCTTACAGGGGGGAGATTCACCCCTCCACTTT	CASSLQGGDSPLHF
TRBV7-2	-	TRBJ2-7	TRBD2	TGTGCCAGCAGCTTAACCGGGACTAAGGGCGAGCAGTACTTC	CASSLTGTKGEQYF
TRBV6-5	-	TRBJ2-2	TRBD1	TGTGCCAGCAGTTACTGGACAGGGGAAAGGACCGGGGAGCTGTTTTTT	CASSYWTGERTGELFF
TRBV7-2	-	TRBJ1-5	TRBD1	TGTGCCAGCAGCTTAGGTGGGACAGGGGGACAGCCCCAGCATTTT	CASSLGGTGGQPQHF